This entry is about one T cell receptor beta chain. Antigen specificity is unknown. Germline CDR1 and CDR2: SGHKS and YYEKEE (reference sequence). The CDR3 totals 16 residues. V was clipped by 4 bases and J by 4 bases; unmatched bases: 8. These data are taken from a study of shared clonotypes between healthy human individuals. The study, taken as a whole, reports: Lower generation probabilities were found for non-shared clonotypes than for those shared by all four donors. For naive CD4 cells, 4% to 6% of clonotypes were shared across a handful of donors. Memory subsets generally showed smaller estimated richness than naive subsets did.

Every subset had its genomic DNA shared out evenly among several immunoSEQ plates. Some clones are missing from TCRdb's copy, which holds only in-frame ones; the method was immunoSEQ multiplex PCR. The sample has about 770,000 clones; 55% to 80% are singletons. This clonotype was sampled from a woman between 25 and 40 years old in good health. The sample comprised memory CD4+ T cells sorted from blood. Subset in this sample: CD45RA-negative fraction. The chain joins TRBV5-5 to TRBJ1-5; 10 bases agree with TRBD1. This CDR3 reads CASSPRQGAWNQPQHF. The CDR3 coding sequence is TGTGCCAGCAGCCCGAGACAGGGGGCTTGGAATCAGCCCCAGCATTTT.